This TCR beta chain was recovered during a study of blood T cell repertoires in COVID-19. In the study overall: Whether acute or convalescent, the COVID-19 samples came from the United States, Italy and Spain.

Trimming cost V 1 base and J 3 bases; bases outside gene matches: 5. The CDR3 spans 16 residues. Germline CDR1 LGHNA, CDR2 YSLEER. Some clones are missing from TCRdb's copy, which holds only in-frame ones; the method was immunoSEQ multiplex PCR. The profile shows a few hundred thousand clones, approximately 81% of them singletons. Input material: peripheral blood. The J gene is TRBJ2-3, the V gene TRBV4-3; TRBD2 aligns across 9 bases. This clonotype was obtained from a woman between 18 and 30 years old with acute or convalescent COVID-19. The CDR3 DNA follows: TGCGCCAGCAGCCAAGGCAATAGCGGGAGTACAGATACGCAGTATTTT. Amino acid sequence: CASSQGNSGSTDTQYF.